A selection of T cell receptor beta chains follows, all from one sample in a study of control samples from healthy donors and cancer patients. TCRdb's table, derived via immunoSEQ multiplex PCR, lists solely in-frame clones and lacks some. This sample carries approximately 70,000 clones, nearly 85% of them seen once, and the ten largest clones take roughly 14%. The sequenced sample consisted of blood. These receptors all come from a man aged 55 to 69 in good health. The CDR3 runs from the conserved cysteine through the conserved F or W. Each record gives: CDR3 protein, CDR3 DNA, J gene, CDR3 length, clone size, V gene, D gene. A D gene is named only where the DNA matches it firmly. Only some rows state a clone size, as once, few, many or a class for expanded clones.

CDR3: CASSLTISSGNEQFF
DNA: TGTGCCAGCAGCTTAACGATAAGCAGTGGCAATGAGCAGTTCTTC
J: TRBJ2-1
length: 15
size: NA
V: TRBV7-3
D: NA

CDR3: CASSLERGHTDTQYF
DNA: TGTGCCAGCAGCTTAGAACGCGGCCACACAGATACGCAGTATTTT
J: TRBJ2-3
length: 15
size: NA
V: TRBV7-2
D: NA

CDR3: CASSGTYEQYF
DNA: TGTGCCAGCAGTGGGACCTACGAGCAGTACTTC
J: TRBJ2-7
length: 11
size: NA
V: TRBV2
D: NA

CDR3: CASSQGLAKDEQYF
DNA: TGTGCCAGCAGTCAGGGACTAGCGAAGGACGAGCAGTACTTC
J: TRBJ2-7
length: 14
size: NA
V: TRBV28
D: TRBD2

CDR3: CAILSGTANTGELFF
DNA: TGTGCCATACTCTCCGGGACAGCGAACACCGGGGAGCTGTTTTTT
J: TRBJ2-2
length: 15
size: NA
V: TRBV10-3
D: TRBD1

CDR3: CASSLAPAAGVADTQYF
DNA: TGTGCCAGCAGCTTGGCTCCGGCAGCGGGAGTGGCAGATACGCAGTATTTT
J: TRBJ2-3
length: 17
size: NA
V: TRBV5-4
D: TRBD2

CDR3: CASSEALRHSGYTF
DNA: TGTGCCAGCAGTGAAGCGCTTCGGCACTCTGGCTACACCTTC
J: TRBJ1-2
length: 14
size: NA
V: TRBV2
D: NA

CDR3: CAWSVLDGELFF
DNA: TGTGCCTGGAGTGTATTAGACGGGGAGCTGTTTTTT
J: TRBJ2-2
length: 12
size: NA
V: TRBV30
D: NA

CDR3: CASRTSGRINEQFF
DNA: TGTGCCAGCAGGACTAGCGGGAGAATCAATGAGCAGTTCTTC
J: TRBJ2-1
length: 14
size: NA
V: TRBV6-5
D: TRBD2

CDR3: CASSRYNEQFF
DNA: TGTGCCAGCAGTCGGTACAATGAGCAGTTCTTC
J: TRBJ2-1
length: 11
size: NA
V: TRBV25-1
D: NA

CDR3: CSVGLVGNEQFF
DNA: TGCAGCGTTGGCCTAGTAGGTAATGAGCAGTTCTTC
J: TRBJ2-1
length: 12
size: NA
V: TRBV29-1
D: NA

CDR3: CASSPGQMYQPQHF
DNA: TGTGCCAGCAGCCCGGGACAGATGTATCAGCCCCAGCATTTT
J: TRBJ1-5
length: 14
size: NA
V: TRBV28
D: TRBD1

CDR3: CASTPGGQETQYF
DNA: TGTGCCAGTACGCCCGGGGGCCAAGAGACCCAGTACTTC
J: TRBJ2-5
length: 13
size: NA
V: TRBV19
D: NA

CDR3: CASSPARTGGSNQPQHF
DNA: TGTGCCAGCAGTCCAGCCCGGACAGGGGGCTCCAATCAGCCCCAGCATTTT
J: TRBJ1-5
length: 17
size: few
V: TRBV6-6
D: TRBD1

CDR3: CASSLIHERTQYF
DNA: TGTGCCAGTAGTCTCATCCACGAGCGGACCCAGTACTTC
J: TRBJ2-5
length: 13
size: NA
V: TRBV19
D: NA

CDR3: CASSPLTGVVYEAFF
DNA: TGTGCCAGCAGCCCACTGACAGGGGTGGTATATGAAGCTTTCTTT
J: TRBJ1-1
length: 15
size: NA
V: TRBV11-1
D: TRBD1

CDR3: CASSVGTGGSNQPQHF
DNA: TGTGCCAGCAGCGTGGGGACAGGAGGTAGCAATCAGCCCCAGCATTTT
J: TRBJ1-5
length: 16
size: once
V: TRBV9
D: TRBD1

CDR3: CSSKTNTEAFF
DNA: TGCAGCTCGAAGACGAACACTGAAGCTTTCTTT
J: TRBJ1-1
length: 11
size: NA
V: TRBV29-1
D: NA

CDR3: CASSPTSKNIQYF
DNA: TGTGCCAGCAGCCCCACGTCGAAAAACATTCAGTACTTC
J: TRBJ2-4
length: 13
size: NA
V: TRBV7-9
D: NA

CDR3: CASYERAYEQYF
DNA: TGTGCCAGCTACGAGCGAGCTTACGAGCAGTACTTC
J: TRBJ2-7
length: 12
size: few
V: TRBV6-5
D: NA

CDR3: CASSQKLGRGEDEQYF
DNA: TGTGCCAGCAGCCAGAAGCTTGGACGGGGGGAGGACGAGCAGTACTTC
J: TRBJ2-7
length: 16
size: NA
V: TRBV4-2
D: TRBD2

CDR3: CASSLSGYQETQYF
DNA: TGTGCCAGCAGCTTGAGTGGGTACCAAGAGACCCAGTACTTC
J: TRBJ2-5
length: 14
size: NA
V: TRBV7-9
D: NA

CDR3: CASRGVSTDTQYF
DNA: TGTGCCAGCCGAGGGGTAAGCACAGATACGCAGTATTTT
J: TRBJ2-3
length: 13
size: NA
V: TRBV28
D: NA

CDR3: CASSTAVSYEQYF
DNA: TGTGCCAGCAGCACAGCGGTCTCCTACGAGCAGTACTTC
J: TRBJ2-7
length: 13
size: once
V: TRBV6-5
D: NA

CDR3: CASSLDSTGGSNGYTF
DNA: TGCGCCAGCAGCTTGGATTCGACAGGTGGTTCGAATGGCTACACCTTC
J: TRBJ1-2
length: 16
size: NA
V: TRBV5-1
D: NA

CDR3: CASGFGGPGNEQFF
DNA: TGTGCTAGTGGTTTCGGTGGGCCTGGGAATGAGCAGTTCTTC
J: TRBJ2-1
length: 14
size: NA
V: TRBV12-5
D: NA

CDR3: CASSQDRGLLRAGELFF
DNA: NA
J: TRBJ2-2
length: 17
size: NA
V: TRBV4-3
D: NA

CDR3: CASKDSGYNEQFF
DNA: TGCGCCAGCAAAGATAGCGGATACAATGAGCAGTTCTTC
J: TRBJ2-1
length: 13
size: NA
V: TRBV5-1
D: NA

CDR3: CASSYGTRTSTDTQYF
DNA: TGTGCCAGCAGTTACGGGACCCGAACCAGCACAGATACGCAGTATTTT
J: TRBJ2-3
length: 16
size: NA
V: TRBV6-2/TRBV6-3
D: NA

CDR3: CASSLGLAGDEQFF
DNA: TGTGCCAGCAGCTTGGGACTAGCGGGAGATGAGCAGTTCTTC
J: TRBJ2-1
length: 14
size: NA
V: TRBV7-3
D: TRBD2

CDR3: CASSPPAGGQFF
DNA: TGTGCCAGCAGCCCCCCAGCGGGAGGGCAGTTCTTC
J: TRBJ2-1
length: 12
size: NA
V: TRBV7-8
D: TRBD2

CDR3: CASSQDWGGEQYF
DNA: TGCGCCAGCAGCCAAGATTGGGGGGGCGAGCAGTACTTC
J: TRBJ2-7
length: 13
size: NA
V: TRBV4-3
D: TRBD2

CDR3: CASSPSNTNGYTF
DNA: TGTGCCAGCAGTCCCTCGAATACGAATGGCTACACCTTC
J: TRBJ1-2
length: 13
size: once
V: TRBV12-3/TRBV12-4
D: NA

CDR3: CASSQGGERTDTQYF
DNA: TGTGCCAGCAGCCAAGGGGGGGAGAGGACAGATACGCAGTATTTT
J: TRBJ2-3
length: 15
size: NA
V: TRBV14
D: NA

CDR3: CSASEWDDYANEQFF
DNA: TGCAGTGCTAGTGAATGGGACGATTACGCCAATGAGCAGTTCTTC
J: TRBJ2-1
length: 15
size: few
V: TRBV20-1
D: NA

CDR3: CASSLSGTGRMGNEQFF
DNA: TGTGCCAGCAGCTTATCCGGGACAGGGCGCATGGGCAATGAGCAGTTCTTC
J: TRBJ2-1
length: 17
size: NA
V: TRBV7-9
D: TRBD1

CDR3: CASSPGQRFGTDTQYF
DNA: TGTGCCAGCAGCCCCGGACAGCGCTTTGGCACAGATACGCAGTATTTT
J: TRBJ2-3
length: 16
size: NA
V: TRBV7-9
D: NA

CDR3: CASSVGADLGEQYF
DNA: TGTGCCAGCAGCGTAGGAGCGGACTTAGGGGAGCAGTACTTC
J: TRBJ2-7
length: 14
size: NA
V: TRBV9
D: NA

CDR3: CATSRTGFNQPQHF
DNA: TGTGCCACCAGCAGGACAGGGTTCAATCAGCCCCAGCATTTT
J: TRBJ1-5
length: 14
size: NA
V: TRBV15
D: TRBD1

CDR3: CASSRTSGRAEQFF
DNA: TGTGCCAGCAGTAGGACTAGCGGGAGGGCCGAGCAGTTCTTC
J: TRBJ2-1
length: 14
size: NA
V: TRBV28
D: TRBD2

CDR3: CASSPRQGASPNEQFF
DNA: TGTGCCAGCAGCCCCCGACAGGGGGCTAGTCCCAATGAGCAGTTCTTC
J: TRBJ2-1
length: 16
size: NA
V: TRBV9
D: TRBD1